Following are 18 T cell receptor beta chains from one sample sequenced in a study of regulatory T cells in long-lasting Graves disease. This sample's time point: newly diagnosed GD, antithyroid drugs for less than 3 months. There was RNA extracted from PBMCs, and the TCR library was made from it. Arm-PCR of CDR3 regions and iRepertoire HTBI primers were used to build TCR beta libraries. Using its own MiXCR run on the multiplex PCR reads, TCRdb lists one record per CDR3 protein. This table has roughly 560,000 distinct CDR3 sequences, 15% to 20% appearing once. These same records also appear under a second study, on T cells in Graves' hyperthyroidism and ophthalmopathy.

Specimen: peripheral blood mononuclear cells (PBMCs), collected at new diagnosis, from a patient treated with antithyroid drugs. All receptors come from a middle-aged woman with Graves disease.

This clonotype was seen at least ten times. The chain is built from TRBV6-1 and TRBJ2-1; 11 bases line up with TRBD2. Trimming at V came to 5 bases and at J to 8 bases, leaving 14 bases not matched to a gene. CDR1 and CDR2 from the germline V gene are MNHNS and SASEGT. The CDR3 runs to 17 residues. The CDR3 nucleotides read TGTGCCAGCAGTCCTCGGCTAGCGGGGGGTTACCGAGATGAGCAGTTCTTC. It yields the protein CASSPRLAGGYRDEQFF.

V usage is TRBV19 and J usage is TRBJ1-1; D remains ambiguous. The CDR3 covers 12 residues. V was shortened by 6 bases and J by 10 bases, with 15 bases between the two germline ends. CDR1 is LNHDA, CDR2 SQIVND, per germline (reference sequence). As DNA, the CDR3 is TGTGCCAGTAGCTTTCCAGTCGGGGTAGCTTTCTTT. This gives the protein CASSFPVGVAFF.

Points on this clonotype: A junction boundary mismatches the germline segment, possibly from a read error. The J gene is TRBJ2-3, the V gene TRBV4-1; 15 bases line up with TRBD2. There are 16 residues in the CDR3. Germline loops: CDR1 MGHRA, CDR2 YSYEKL. The CDR3, as DNA: TGTGCCAGCAGCCAATGGACTAGCGGGGGGGCAGATACGCAGTATTTT. Amino acids: CASSQWTSGGADTQYF.

This clonotype was observed a few times. CDR3 loop: CASSLGGGGRSPLHF. CDR3 in DNA: TGCGCCAGCAGCTTGGGTGGCGGGGGCCGGTCACCCCTCCACTTT. The chain couples TRBV5-1 to TRBJ1-6, with a tentative D call TRBD1 (6 bases). The CDR3 totals 15 residues. Trimming left V 0 bases short and J 10 bases short, with 14 bases between. Per the germline V gene, CDR1 is SGHRS and CDR2 is YFSETQ. The full variable domain, in which reference TRBV5-1 and TRBJ1-6 provide the parts outside the CDR3, is KAGVTQTPRYLIKTRGQQVTLSCSPISGHRSVSWYQQTPGQGLQFLFEYFSETQRNKGNFPGRFSGRQFSNSRSEMNVSTLELGDSALYLCASSLGGGGRSPLHFGNGTRLTVT.

There are many counts of this clonotype. This CDR3 is CASRTIRGPNYGYTF. The CDR3 DNA follows: TGTGCCAGCAGAACCATCAGGGGACCTAACTATGGCTACACCTTC. V is TRBV2 and J is TRBJ1-2; D perhaps matches TRBD1 (6 bases). Germline CDR1 reads SNHLY; CDR2 reads FYNNEI. This CDR3 is built from 15 residues. The germline V and J ends were trimmed by 6 bases and 0 bases, with 14 bases remaining between them.

On this clonotype: Its ends do not fully match the called genes, so a read error is possible. V and J are TRBV15 and TRBJ1-1; no clear D gene. Germline CDR1 and CDR2: LNHNV and YYDKDF (reference sequence). This CDR3 region has 13 residues. The CDR3 region has the DNA TGTACCACCAGCATTTCGATAGGGACTGAAGCTTTCTTT. Translating it yields CTTSISIGTEAFF.

Notes on this clonotype: Relative to the germline gene, one junction end is altered; a read error may explain this. The CDR3 DNA reads TGCGCCAGCAGCTTGGCCCCGACAGGGACTAATGAAAAACTGTCTTTT. Protein sequence: CASSLAPTGTNEKLSF. The rearrangement joins TRBV5-1 to TRBJ1-4; 7 positions match TRBD1. In germline, CDR1 is SGHRS, CDR2 YFSETQ. The CDR3 has 16 amino acids.

This clonotype was picked up many times. This chain links TRBV20-1 with TRBJ1-1; no clear D gene. The CDR3 has 13 residues. Germline V gives CDR1 DFQATT, CDR2 SNEGSKA (reference sequence). Between the trimmed V and J ends, which lost 6 bases and 0 bases, there was a span of 11 bases. DNA of the CDR3: TGCAGTGCCACTCAGACGGTGAACACTGAAGCTTTCTTT. This codes for CSATQTVNTEAFF.

This clonotype has at least ten counts. CDR3 amino acids: CASSLATTGGGYTF. The CDR3 DNA is TGTGCCAGCAGCTTAGCTACGACAGGGGGAGGCTACACCTTC. The V gene is TRBV11-2, the J gene TRBJ1-2, with 9 bases identical to TRBD1. This CDR3 spans 14 amino acids. J gave up 8 bases and V 1 base, and 5 bases lay outside the gene matches. CDR1 is SGHAT and CDR2 is FQNNGV in the germline V gene.

In its sample, this clonotype was seen a few times. V gene TRBV13 combines with J gene TRBJ2-5, with 8 bases lining up with TRBD1. The V segment lost 4 bases and the J segment 5 bases; nucleotides outside the gene matches: 9. Germline-derived CDR1 and CDR2 are PRHDT and FYEKMQ (reference sequence). The CDR3 runs 15 residues. CDR3 loop: CASSSQDRAEETQYF. The CDR3 DNA reads TGTGCCAGCAGCTCCCAGGACAGGGCGGAGGAGACCCAGTACTTC.

The table lists this clonotype with many counts. This chain uses TRBV28 with TRBJ2-1; TRBD1 agrees at 7 bases. This CDR3 comprises 13 residues. The V segment lost 5 bases and the J segment 7 bases; nucleotides outside the gene matches: 5. The germline CDR1 and CDR2 sequences are MDHEN and SYDVKM. DNA of the CDR3: TGTGCCAGCAGTCTGGGACAGAAAAATGAGCAGTTCTTC. This codes for CASSLGQKNEQFF. The full variable domain, completed using reference TRBV28 and TRBJ2-1, is DVKVTQSSRYLVKRTGEKVFLECVQDMDHENMFWYRQDPGLGLRLIYFSYDVKMKEKGDIPEGYSVSREKKERFSLILESASTNQTSMYLCASSLGQKNEQFFGPGTRLTVL.

This clonotype was observed many times. The chain recombines TRBV3-1 with TRBJ2-5; D gene unclear. Trimming took off 0 bases at V and 2 bases at J, with 10 bases between the two ends. The CDR3 is made up of 15 amino acids. In germline, CDR1 is LGHDT, CDR2 YNNKEL (reference sequence). The CDR3 loop is CASSQDSHPQETQYF. CDR3 bases: TGTGCCAGCAGCCAAGACTCCCACCCGCAAGAGACCCAGTACTTC.

This clonotype was observed many times. The chain combines TRBV15 with TRBJ1-5, with D perhaps TRBD1 (5 bases). Per the germline V gene, CDR1 is LNHNV and CDR2 is YYDKDF (reference sequence). The CDR3 length is 15 residues. The germline V and J ends were trimmed by 2 bases and 7 bases, with 15 bases remaining between them. Here the CDR3 DNA reads TGTGCCACCAGCAGACCCACGGGGGGGGGGCAGCCCCAGCATTTT. This encodes CATSRPTGGGQPQHF.

This sequence joins TRBV4-1 and TRBJ2-1; a weak D match, TRBD2 (5 bases). The CDR3 is 15 amino acids. V was shortened by 0 bases and J by 5 bases, with 11 bases between the two germline ends. Germline V lookup: CDR1 MGHRA, CDR2 YSYEKL. The CDR3 is CASSQEVTGNNEQFF. The CDR3 nucleotides read TGCGCCAGCAGCCAAGAGGTGACGGGGAACAATGAGCAGTTCTTC.

This clonotype was counted ten times or more. The CDR3 region has the DNA TGTGCCAGCAGGGAGTCAGGGTTTGCTGGAAACACCATATATTTT. It translates to CASRESGFAGNTIYF. The rearrangement links TRBV12-3 or TRBV12-4 to TRBJ1-3, with D tentatively TRBD1 (5 bases). Trimming cost V 6 bases and J 2 bases, with 14 bases left between them. CDR3 size: 15 residues.

The V gene is TRBV19, the J gene TRBJ1-2; TRBD1 matches 7 bases. Germline V lookup: CDR1 LNHDA, CDR2 SQIVND (reference sequence). V was clipped by 1 base and J by 4 bases; unmatched bases: 6. The CDR3 has 15 amino acids. The CDR3 nucleotides are TGTGCCAGTAGTATAGGACAGGGACCCTTCTATGGCTACACCTTC. Its protein is CASSIGQGPFYGYTF.

The rearrangement links TRBV12-3 or TRBV12-4 to TRBJ1-2; TRBD1 matches 9 bases. Trimming at V came to 6 bases and at J to 7 bases, leaving 9 bases not matched to a gene. The CDR3 is 14 residues long. The chain's CDR3 is CASSLPGQGFGYTF. CDR3 coding DNA: TGTGCCAGCAGCCTACCGGGACAGGGCTTTGGCTACACCTTC.

This chain uses TRBV12-3 or TRBV12-4 with TRBJ1-4; TRBD1 might be the D (5 bases). V lost 6 bases and J 11 bases, leaving 19 bases between the germline ends. The CDR3 runs to 14 residues. CDR3 loop: CASSQDLPRGKLFF. The CDR3 region has the DNA TGTGCCAGCAGCCAAGATCTCCCACGGGGGAAACTGTTTTTT.